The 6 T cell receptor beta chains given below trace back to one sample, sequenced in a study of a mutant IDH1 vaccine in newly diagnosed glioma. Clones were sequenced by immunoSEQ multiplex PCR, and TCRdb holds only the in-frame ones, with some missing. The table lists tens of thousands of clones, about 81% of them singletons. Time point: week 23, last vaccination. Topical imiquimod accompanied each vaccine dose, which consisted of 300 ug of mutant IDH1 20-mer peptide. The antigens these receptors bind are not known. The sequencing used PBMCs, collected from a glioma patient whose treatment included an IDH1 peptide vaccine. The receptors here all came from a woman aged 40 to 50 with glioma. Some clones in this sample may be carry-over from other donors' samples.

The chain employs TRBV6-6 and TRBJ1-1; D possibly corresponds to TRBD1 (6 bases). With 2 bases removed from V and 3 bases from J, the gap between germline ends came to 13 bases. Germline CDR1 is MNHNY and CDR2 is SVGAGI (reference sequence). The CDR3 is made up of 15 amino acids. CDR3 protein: CASSYLQGLHTEAFF. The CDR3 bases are TGTGCCAGCAGTTACCTACAGGGTTTGCACACTGAAGCTTTCTTT.

The CDR3 nucleotides are TGTGCCAGCAGTTACTCTACAGGGACACAGCCCCAGCATTTT. Protein: CASSYSTGTQPQHF. The chain has TRBV6-5 and TRBJ1-5, with D perhaps matching TRBD1 (6 bases). The CDR3 extends over 14 amino acids. Germline V lookup: CDR1 MNHEY, CDR2 SVGAGI. V was clipped by 0 bases and J by 7 bases, with 10 bases between them.

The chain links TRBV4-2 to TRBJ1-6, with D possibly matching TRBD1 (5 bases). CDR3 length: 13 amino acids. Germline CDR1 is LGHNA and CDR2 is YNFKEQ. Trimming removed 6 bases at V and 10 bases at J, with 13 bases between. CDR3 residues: CASRKEGSSPLHF. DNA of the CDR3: TGTGCCAGCAGGAAGGAGGGGTCCTCACCCCTCCACTTT.

In DNA form, the CDR3 reads TGTGCCAGCAGTAGGAGGACTAGCTACAATGAGCAGTTCTTC. This encodes CASSRRTSYNEQFF. The chain combines TRBV2 with TRBJ2-1; 7 bases are a match to TRBD2. The germline V gene has CDR1 SNHLY and CDR2 FYNNEI. Trimming cost V 5 bases and J 3 bases; bases outside gene matches: 4. This CDR3 has 14 amino acids.

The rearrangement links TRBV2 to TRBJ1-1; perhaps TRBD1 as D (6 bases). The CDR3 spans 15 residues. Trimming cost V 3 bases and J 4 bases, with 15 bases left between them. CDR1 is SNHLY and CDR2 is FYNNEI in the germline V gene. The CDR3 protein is CASSDGGAGFTEAFF. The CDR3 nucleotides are TGTGCCAGCAGTGATGGGGGGGCCGGTTTCACTGAAGCTTTCTTT.

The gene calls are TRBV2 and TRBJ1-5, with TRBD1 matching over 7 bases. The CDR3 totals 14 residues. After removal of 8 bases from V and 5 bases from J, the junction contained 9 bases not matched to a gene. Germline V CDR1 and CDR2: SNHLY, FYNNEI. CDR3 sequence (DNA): TGTGCCAGCGGGGGACAGACAGCCGATCAGCCCCAGCATTTT. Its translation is CASGGQTADQPQHF.